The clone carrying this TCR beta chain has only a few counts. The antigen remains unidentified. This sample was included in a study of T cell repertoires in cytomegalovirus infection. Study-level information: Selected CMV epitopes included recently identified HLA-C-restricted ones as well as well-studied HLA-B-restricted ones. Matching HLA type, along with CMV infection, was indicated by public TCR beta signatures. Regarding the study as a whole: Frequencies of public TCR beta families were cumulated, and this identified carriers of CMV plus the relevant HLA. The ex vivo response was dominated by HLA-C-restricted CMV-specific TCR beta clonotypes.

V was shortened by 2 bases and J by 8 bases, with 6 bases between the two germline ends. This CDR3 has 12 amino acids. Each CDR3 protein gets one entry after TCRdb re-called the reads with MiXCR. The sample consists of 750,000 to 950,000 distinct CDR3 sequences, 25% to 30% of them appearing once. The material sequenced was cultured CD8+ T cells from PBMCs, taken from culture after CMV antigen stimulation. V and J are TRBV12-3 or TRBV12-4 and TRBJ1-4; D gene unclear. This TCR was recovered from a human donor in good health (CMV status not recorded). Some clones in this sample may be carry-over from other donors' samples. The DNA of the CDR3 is TGTGCCAGCAGTTTACAGGTCGAAAAACTGTTTTTT. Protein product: CASSLQVEKLFF.